This T cell receptor beta chain was recovered during a study of T cell repertoires in cytomegalovirus infection. Study-wide background: Researchers turned to recently identified HLA-C-restricted CMV epitopes as well as well-studied HLA-B-restricted ones. Evidence of both CMV infection and a matching HLA type came from public TCR beta signatures. Study findings and constraints: CMV-specific TCR beta clonotypes restricted by HLA-C were the ones dominating the ex vivo response.

TCRdb reprocessed the reads via MiXCR and lists one record per CDR3 protein. The sample yields fewer than 850,000 distinct CDR3 sequences, around 29% seen once. Germline values: CDR1 SGHVS, CDR2 FNYEAQ. This CDR3 is 15 amino acids long. Trimming cost V 5 bases and J 3 bases; bases outside gene matches: 9. Concerning this clonotype: Its antigen is undetermined.

The chain recombines TRBV7-6 with TRBJ2-7; TRBD1 matches at 8 bases. Sequencing used cultured CD8+ T cells from PBMCs, obtained from culture after CMV antigen stimulation. This TCR came from a human donor in good health (CMV status not recorded). Some clones in this sample may be carry-over from other donors' samples. The CDR3 spells CASSATGGYDYEQYF. In nucleotides, the CDR3 is TGTGCCAGCAGCGCAACAGGGGGGTATGACTACGAGCAGTACTTC.